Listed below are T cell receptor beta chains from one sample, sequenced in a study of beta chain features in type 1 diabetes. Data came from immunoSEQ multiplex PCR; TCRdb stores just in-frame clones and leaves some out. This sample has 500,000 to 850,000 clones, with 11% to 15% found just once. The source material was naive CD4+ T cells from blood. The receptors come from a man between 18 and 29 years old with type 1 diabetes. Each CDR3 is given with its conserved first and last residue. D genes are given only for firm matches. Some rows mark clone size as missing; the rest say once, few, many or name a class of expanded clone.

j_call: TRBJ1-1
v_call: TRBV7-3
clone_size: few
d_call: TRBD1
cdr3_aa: CASSAPGQNEAFF
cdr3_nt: TGTGCCAGCAGCGCCCCGGGACAGAATGAAGCTTTCTTT

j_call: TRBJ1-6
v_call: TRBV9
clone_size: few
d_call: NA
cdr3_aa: CASSVASSYNSPLHF
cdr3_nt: TGTGCCAGCAGCGTAGCGAGCTCCTATAATTCACCCCTCCACTTT

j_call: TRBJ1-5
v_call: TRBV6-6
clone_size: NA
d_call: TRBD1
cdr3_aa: CASSYRGQGAGQPQHF
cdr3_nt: TGTGCCAGCAGTTATAGGGGACAGGGGGCAGGGCAGCCCCAGCATTTT

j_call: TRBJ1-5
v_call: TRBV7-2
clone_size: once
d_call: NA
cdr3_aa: CASSSRWEDQPQHF
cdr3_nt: TGTGCCAGCAGCTCAAGGTGGGAGGATCAGCCCCAGCATTTT

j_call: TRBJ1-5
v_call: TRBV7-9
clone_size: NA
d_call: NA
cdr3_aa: CASSLEGSRQPQHF
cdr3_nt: TGTGCCAGCAGCTTAGAGGGAAGCAGGCAGCCCCAGCATTTT

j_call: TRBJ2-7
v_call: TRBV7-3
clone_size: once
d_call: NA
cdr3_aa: CASSPDASSSYEQYF
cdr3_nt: TGTGCCAGCAGCCCGGACGCCTCCAGCTCCTACGAGCAGTACTTC

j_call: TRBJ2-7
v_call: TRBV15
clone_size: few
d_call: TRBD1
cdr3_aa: CATSRPGQGFYEQYF
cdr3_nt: TGTGCCACCAGCAGGCCGGGACAGGGATTCTACGAGCAGTACTTC

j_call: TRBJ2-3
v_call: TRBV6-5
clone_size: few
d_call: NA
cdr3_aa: CATALTGIRPDTQYF
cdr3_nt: TGTGCCACCGCCCTTACAGGGATAAGGCCAGATACGCAGTATTTT

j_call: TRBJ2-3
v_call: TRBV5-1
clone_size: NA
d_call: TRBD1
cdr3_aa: CASSPGQGWPDTQYF
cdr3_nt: TGCGCCAGCAGCCCGGGACAGGGATGGCCAGATACGCAGTATTTT

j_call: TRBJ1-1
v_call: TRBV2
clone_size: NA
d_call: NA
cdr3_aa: CASSADFGTEAFF
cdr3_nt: TGTGCCAGCAGTGCCGACTTTGGGACTGAAGCTTTCTTT

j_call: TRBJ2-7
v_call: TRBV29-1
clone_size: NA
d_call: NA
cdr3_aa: CSVERVGYEQYF
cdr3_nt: TGCAGCGTTGAACGGGTGGGCTACGAGCAGTACTTC

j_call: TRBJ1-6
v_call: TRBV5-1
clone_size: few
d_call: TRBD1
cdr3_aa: CASSFGQAPSPLHF
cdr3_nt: TGCGCCAGCAGCTTCGGACAGGCTCCCTCACCCCTCCACTTT

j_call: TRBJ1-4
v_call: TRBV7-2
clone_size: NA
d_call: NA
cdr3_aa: CASSLLGRNEKLFF
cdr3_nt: TGTGCCAGCAGCTTACTGGGGAGGAATGAAAAACTGTTTTTT

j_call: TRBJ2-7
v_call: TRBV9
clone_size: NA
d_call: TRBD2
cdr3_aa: CASSRNAGLAGVYEQYF
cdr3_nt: TGTGCCAGCAGCCGCAACGCGGGACTAGCGGGGGTATACGAGCAGTACTTC

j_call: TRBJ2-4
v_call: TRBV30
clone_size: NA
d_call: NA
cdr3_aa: CAWSVAGGKNIQYF
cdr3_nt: TGTGCCTGGAGTGTAGCAGGCGGCAAAAACATTCAGTACTTC

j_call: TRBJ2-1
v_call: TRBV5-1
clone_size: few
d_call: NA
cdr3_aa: CASSPGRAAYNEQFF
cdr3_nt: TGCGCCAGCAGCCCGGGCAGGGCGGCCTACAATGAGCAGTTCTTC

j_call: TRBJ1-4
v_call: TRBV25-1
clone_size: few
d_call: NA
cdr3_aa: CASSDPRPDGLNEKLFF
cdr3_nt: TGTGCCAGCAGTGACCCCCGCCCGGACGGACTTAATGAAAAACTGTTTTTT

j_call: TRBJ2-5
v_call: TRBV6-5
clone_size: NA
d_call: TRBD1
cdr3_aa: CASSYTSGTARETQYF
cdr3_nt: TGTGCCAGCAGTTACACGTCCGGGACAGCCAGGGAGACCCAGTACTTC

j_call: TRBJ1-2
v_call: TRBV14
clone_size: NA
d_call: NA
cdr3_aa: CASSHLLETEPTYGYTF
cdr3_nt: TGTGCCAGCAGCCACCTTTTAGAGACGGAGCCCACCTATGGCTACACCTTC

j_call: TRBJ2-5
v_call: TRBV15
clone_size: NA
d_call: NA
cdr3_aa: CATSMVREQETQYF
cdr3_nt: TGTGCCACCAGCATGGTACGGGAGCAAGAGACCCAGTACTTC

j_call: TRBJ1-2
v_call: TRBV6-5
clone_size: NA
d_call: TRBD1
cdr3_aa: CASSPGQGTHGYTF
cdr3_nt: TGTGCCAGCAGCCCCGGACAGGGCACTCATGGCTACACCTTC

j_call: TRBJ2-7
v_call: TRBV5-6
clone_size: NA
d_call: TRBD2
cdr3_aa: CASSPGVAGVSREQYF
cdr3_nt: TGTGCCAGCAGCCCCGGGGTAGCGGGAGTCTCGCGCGAGCAGTACTTC

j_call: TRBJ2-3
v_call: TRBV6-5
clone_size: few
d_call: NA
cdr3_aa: CASSYTYTDTQYF
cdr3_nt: TGTGCCAGCAGTTACACATATACAGATACGCAGTATTTT

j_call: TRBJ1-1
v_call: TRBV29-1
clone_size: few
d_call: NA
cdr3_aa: CSVEGGMNTEAFF
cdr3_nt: TGCAGCGTTGAAGGAGGCATGAACACTGAAGCTTTCTTT

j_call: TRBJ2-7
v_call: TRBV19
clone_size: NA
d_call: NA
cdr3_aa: CASSIGVTGAYEQYF
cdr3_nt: TGTGCCAGTAGTATAGGTGTTACAGGAGCCTACGAGCAGTACTTC

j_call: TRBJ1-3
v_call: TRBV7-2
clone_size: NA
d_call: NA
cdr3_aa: CASSFGPPGNTIYF
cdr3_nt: TGTGCCAGCAGCTTCGGGCCCCCTGGAAACACCATATATTTT

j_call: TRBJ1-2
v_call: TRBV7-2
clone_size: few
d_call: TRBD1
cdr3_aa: CASSLVAGGDYGYTF
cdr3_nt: TGTGCCAGCAGCTTAGTAGCAGGGGGGGACTATGGCTACACCTTC

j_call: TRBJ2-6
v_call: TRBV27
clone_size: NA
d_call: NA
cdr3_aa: CASSLSGRAGANVLTF
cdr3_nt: TGTGCCAGCAGTTTATCGGGCCGGGCTGGGGCCAACGTCCTGACTTTC

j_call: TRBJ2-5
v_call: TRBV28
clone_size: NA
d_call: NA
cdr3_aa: CASSSQGGTEQYF
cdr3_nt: TGTGCCAGCAGTTCCCAAGGAGGGACGGAGCAGTACTTC

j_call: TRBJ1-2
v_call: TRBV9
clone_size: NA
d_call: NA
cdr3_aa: CASSVGQGNYGYTF
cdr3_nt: TGTGCCAGCAGCGTAGGGCAGGGCAACTATGGCTACACCTTC

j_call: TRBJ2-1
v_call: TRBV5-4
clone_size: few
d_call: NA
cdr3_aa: CASSPDPSSYNEQFF
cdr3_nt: TGTGCCAGCAGCCCAGACCCTAGCTCCTACAATGAGCAGTTCTTC

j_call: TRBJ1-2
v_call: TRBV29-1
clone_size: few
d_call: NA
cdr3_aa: CSASRAGLDYGYTF
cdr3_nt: TGCAGCGCCTCCAGGGCGGGATTGGACTATGGCTACACCTTC

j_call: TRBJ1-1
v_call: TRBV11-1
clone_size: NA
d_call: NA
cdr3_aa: CASSFWGAPGVNTEAFF
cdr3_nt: TGTGCCAGCAGCTTTTGGGGTGCCCCGGGGGTCAACACTGAAGCTTTCTTT

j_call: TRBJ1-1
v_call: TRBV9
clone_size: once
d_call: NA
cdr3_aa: CASSRKAGTEAFF
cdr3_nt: TGTGCCAGCAGCCGTAAAGCGGGCACTGAAGCTTTCTTT

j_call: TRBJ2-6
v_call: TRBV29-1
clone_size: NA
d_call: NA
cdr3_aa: CSVADMAGANVLTF
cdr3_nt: TGCAGCGTCGCAGACATGGCTGGGGCCAACGTCCTGACTTTC

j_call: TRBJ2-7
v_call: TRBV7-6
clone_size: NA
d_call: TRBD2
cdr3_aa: CASSLVAGGDSLTEQYF
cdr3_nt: TGTGCCAGCAGCTTAGTTGCGGGAGGTGACTCCCTAACCGAGCAGTACTTC

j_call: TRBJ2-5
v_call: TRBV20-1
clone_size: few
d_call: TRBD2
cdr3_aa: CSASGRETQYF
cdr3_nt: TGCAGTGCTAGCGGGAGGGAGACCCAGTACTTC

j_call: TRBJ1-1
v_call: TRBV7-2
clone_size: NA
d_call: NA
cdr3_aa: CASSFSGTEAFF
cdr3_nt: TGTGCCAGCAGCTTCAGCGGCACTGAAGCTTTCTTT

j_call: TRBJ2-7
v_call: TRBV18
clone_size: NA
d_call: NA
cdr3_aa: CASSLDQSFYEQYF
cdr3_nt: TGTGCCAGCTCACTAGATCAAAGTTTCTACGAGCAGTACTTC

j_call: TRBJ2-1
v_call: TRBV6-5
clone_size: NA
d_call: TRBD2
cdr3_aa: CATRGGSSYNEQFF
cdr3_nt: TGTGCCACCCGGGGGGGGAGCTCCTACAATGAGCAGTTCTTC

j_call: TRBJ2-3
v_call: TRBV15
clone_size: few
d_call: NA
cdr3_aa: CATSRSGPGATDTQYF
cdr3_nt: TGTGCCACCAGCAGATCGGGTCCGGGGGCCACAGATACGCAGTATTTT